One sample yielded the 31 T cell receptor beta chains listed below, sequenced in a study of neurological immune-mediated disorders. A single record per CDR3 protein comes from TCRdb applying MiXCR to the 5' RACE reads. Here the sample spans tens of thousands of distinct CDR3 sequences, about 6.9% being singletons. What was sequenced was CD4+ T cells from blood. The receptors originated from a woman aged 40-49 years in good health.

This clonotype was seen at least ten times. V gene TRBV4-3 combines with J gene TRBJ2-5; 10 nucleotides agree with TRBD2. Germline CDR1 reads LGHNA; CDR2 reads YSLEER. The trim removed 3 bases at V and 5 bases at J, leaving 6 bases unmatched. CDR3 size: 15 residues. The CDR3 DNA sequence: TGCGCCAGCAGCCAGGGGGGACTAGCGCTGGAGACCCAGTACTTC. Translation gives CASSQGGLALETQYF.

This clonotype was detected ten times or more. CDR3 sequence (DNA): TGTGCCAGCAGCCCCTGGCCGGTACAAGAGACCCAGTACTTC. Translated: CASSPWPVQETQYF. The chain combines TRBV3-1 with TRBJ2-5; no reliable D call. Deletions cut 4 bases from V and 2 bases from J, with 11 bases between. This CDR3 has 14 residues. CDR1 LGHDT and CDR2 YNNKEL come from the germline V gene (reference sequence).

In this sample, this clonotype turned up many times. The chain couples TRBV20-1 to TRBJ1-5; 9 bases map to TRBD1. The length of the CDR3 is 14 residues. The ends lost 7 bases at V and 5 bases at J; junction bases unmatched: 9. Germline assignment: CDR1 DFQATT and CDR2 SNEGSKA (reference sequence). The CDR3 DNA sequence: TGCAGTGGGAAACAGGGGGCCAGCGATCAGCCCCAGCATTTT. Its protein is CSGKQGASDQPQHF.

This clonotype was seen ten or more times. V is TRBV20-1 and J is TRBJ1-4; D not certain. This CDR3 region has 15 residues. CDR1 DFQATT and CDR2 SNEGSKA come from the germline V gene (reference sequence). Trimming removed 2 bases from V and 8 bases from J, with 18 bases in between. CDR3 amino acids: CSARPTHGFGEKLFF. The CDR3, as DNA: TGCAGTGCTAGACCCACCCACGGGTTCGGGGAAAAACTGTTTTTT.

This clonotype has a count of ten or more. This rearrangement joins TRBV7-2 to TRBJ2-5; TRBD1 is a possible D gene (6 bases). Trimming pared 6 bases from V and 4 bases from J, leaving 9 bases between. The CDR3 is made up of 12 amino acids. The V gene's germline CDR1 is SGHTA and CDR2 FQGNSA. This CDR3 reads CASSWGPETQYF. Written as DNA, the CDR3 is TGTGCCAGCAGTTGGGGGCCAGAGACCCAGTACTTC.

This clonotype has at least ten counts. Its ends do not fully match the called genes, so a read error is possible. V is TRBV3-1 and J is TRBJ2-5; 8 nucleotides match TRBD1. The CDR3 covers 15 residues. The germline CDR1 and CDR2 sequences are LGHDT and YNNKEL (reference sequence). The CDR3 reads CANSPGDRGRETQYF. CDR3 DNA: TGTGCCAACAGCCCAGGAGACAGGGGACGAGAGACCCAGTACTTC.

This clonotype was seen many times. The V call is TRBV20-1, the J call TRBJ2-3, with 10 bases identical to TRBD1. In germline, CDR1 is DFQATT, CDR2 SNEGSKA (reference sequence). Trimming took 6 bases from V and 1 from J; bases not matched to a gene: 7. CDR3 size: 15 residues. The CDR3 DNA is TGCAGTGCCTTAACCGGGACAGGGGGCACAGATACGCAGTATTTT. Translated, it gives CSALTGTGGTDTQYF.

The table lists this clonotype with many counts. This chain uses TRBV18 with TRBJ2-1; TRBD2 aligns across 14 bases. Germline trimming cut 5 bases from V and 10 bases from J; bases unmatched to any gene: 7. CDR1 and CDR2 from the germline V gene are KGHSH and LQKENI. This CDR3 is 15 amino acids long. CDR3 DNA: TGTGCCAGCTCAACGACTAGCGGGAGGGCCGCGGAGCAGTTCTTC. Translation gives CASSTTSGRAAEQFF.

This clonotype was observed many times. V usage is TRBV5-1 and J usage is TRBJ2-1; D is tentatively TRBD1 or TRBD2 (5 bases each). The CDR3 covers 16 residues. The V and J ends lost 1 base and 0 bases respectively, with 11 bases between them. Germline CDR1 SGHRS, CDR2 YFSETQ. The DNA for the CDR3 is TGCGCCAGCAGCTTGTTGGGGGTGAGCTCCTACAATGAGCAGTTCTTC. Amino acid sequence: CASSLLGVSSYNEQFF. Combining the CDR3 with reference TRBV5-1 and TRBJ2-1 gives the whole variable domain KAGVTQTPRYLIKTRGQQVTLSCSPISGHRSVSWYQQTPGQGLQFLFEYFSETQRNKGNFPGRFSGRQFSNSRSEMNVSTLELGDSALYLCASSLLGVSSYNEQFFGPGTRLTVL.

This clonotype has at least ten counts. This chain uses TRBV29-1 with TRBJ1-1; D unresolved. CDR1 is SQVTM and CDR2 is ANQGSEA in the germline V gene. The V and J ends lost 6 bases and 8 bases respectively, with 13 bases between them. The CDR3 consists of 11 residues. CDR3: CSVDLTGEAFF. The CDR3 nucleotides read TGCAGCGTCGACTTGACGGGAGAAGCTTTCTTT. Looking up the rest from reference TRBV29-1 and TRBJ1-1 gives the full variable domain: SAVISQKPSRDICQRGTSLTIQCQVDSQVTMMFWYRQQPGQSLTLIATANQGSEATYESGFVIDKFPISRPNLTFSTLTVSNMSPEDSSIYLCSVDLTGEAFFGQGTRLTVV.

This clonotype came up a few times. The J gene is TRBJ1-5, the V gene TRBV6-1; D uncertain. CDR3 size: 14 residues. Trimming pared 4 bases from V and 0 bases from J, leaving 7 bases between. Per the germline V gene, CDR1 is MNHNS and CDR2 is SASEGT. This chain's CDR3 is CASSAGYSNQPQHF. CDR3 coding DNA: TGTGCCAGCAGTGCGGGGTATAGCAATCAGCCCCAGCATTTT.

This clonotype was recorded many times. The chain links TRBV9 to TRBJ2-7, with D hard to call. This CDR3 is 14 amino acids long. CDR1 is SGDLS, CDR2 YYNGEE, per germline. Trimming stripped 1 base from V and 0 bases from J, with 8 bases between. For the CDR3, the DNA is TGTGCCAGCAGCGTAAACTGGGGCTCCTACGAGCAGTACTTC. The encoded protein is CASSVNWGSYEQYF.

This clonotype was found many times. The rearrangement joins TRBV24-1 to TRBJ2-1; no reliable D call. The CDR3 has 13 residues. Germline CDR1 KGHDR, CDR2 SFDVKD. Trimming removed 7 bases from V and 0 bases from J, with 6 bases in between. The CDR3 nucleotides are TGTGCCACCAGGTCGAGCTCCTACAATGAGCAGTTCTTC. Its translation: CATRSSSYNEQFF.

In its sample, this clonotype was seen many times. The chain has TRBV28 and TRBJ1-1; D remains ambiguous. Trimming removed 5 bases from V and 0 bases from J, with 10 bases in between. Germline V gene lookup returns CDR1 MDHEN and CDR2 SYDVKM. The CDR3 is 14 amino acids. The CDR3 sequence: CASSGAFMNTEAFF. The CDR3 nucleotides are TGTGCCAGCAGTGGAGCTTTTATGAACACTGAAGCTTTCTTT.

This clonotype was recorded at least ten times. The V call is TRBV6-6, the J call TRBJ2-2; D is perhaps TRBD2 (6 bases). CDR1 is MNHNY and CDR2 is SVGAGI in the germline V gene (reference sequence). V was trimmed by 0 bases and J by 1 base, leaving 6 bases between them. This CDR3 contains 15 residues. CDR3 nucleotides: TGTGCCAGCAGTTACTCAGCGGGGAACACCGGGGAGCTGTTTTTT. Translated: CASSYSAGNTGELFF.

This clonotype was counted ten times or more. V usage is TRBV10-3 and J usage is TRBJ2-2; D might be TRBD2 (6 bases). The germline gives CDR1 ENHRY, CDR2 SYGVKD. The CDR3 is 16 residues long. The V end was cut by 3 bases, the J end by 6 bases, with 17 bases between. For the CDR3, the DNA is TGTGCCATCAGTGACAGGCGGGATATCGTACCCGGGGAGCTGTTTTTT. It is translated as CAISDRRDIVPGELFF.

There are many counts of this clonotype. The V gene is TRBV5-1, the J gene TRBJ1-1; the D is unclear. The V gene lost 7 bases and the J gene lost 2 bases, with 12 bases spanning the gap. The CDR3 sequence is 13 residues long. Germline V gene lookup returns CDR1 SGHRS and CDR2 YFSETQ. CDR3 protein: CASGRKANTEAFF. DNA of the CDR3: TGCGCCAGCGGACGGAAAGCTAACACTGAAGCTTTCTTT.

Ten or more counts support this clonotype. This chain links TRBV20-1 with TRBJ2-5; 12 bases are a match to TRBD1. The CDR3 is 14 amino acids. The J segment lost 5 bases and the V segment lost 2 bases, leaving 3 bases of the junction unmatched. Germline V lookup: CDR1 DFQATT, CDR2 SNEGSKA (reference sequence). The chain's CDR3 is CSARWDRGLETQYF. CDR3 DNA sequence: TGCAGTGCTAGATGGGACAGGGGGCTGGAGACCCAGTACTTC.

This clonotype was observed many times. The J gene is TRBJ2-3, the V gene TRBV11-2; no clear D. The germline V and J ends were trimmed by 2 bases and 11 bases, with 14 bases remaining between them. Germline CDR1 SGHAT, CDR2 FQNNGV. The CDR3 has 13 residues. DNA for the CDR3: TGTGCCAGCAGCTTATCCGTTACCACCCTGCAGTATTTT. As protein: CASSLSVTTLQYF. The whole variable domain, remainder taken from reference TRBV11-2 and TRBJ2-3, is EAGVAQSPRYKIIEKRQSVAFWCNPISGHATLYWYQQILGQGPKLLIQFQNNGVVDDSQLPKDRFSAERLKGVDSTLKIQPAKLEDSAVYLCASSLSVTTLQYFGPGTRLTVL.

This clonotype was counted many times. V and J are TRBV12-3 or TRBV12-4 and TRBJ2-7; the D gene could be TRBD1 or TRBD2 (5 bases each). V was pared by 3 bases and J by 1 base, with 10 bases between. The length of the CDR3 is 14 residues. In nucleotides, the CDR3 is TGTGCCAGCAGTTTGGGTGGGGGATCCTACGAGCAGTACTTC. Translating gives CASSLGGGSYEQYF.

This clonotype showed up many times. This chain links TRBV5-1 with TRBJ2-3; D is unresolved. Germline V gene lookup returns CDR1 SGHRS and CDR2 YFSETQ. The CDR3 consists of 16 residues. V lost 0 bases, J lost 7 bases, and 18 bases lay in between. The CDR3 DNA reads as TGCGCCAGCAGCTTGGCTGGATCCCTGACATTAAATACGCAGTATTTT. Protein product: CASSLAGSLTLNTQYF.

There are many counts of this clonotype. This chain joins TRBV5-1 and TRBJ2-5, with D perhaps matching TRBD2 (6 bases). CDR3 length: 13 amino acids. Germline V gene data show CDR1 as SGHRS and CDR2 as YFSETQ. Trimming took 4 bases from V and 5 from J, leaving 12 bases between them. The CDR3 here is CASSALRGETQYF. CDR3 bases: TGCGCCAGCAGCGCCCTCCGGGGGGAGACCCAGTACTTC.

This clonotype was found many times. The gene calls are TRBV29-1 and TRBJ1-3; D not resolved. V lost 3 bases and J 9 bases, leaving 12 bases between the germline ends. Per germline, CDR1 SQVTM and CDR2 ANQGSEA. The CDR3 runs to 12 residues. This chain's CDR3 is CSVDGVAGTIYF. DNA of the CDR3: TGCAGCGTTGACGGAGTTGCCGGCACCATATATTTT.

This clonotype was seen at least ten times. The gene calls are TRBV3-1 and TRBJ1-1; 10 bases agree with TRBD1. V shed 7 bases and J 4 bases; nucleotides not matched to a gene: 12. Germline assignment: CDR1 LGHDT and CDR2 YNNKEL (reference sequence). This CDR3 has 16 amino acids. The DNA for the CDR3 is TGTGCCAGCAAGATAGGGACAGGGGCCAAGGTCACTGAAGCTTTCTTT. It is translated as CASKIGTGAKVTEAFF. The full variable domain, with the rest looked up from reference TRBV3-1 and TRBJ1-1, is DTAVSQTPKYLVTQMGNDKSIKCEQNLGHDTMYWYKQDSKKFLKIMFSYNNKELIINETVPNRFSPKSPDKAHLNLHINSLELGDSAVYFCASKIGTGAKVTEAFFGQGTRLTVV.

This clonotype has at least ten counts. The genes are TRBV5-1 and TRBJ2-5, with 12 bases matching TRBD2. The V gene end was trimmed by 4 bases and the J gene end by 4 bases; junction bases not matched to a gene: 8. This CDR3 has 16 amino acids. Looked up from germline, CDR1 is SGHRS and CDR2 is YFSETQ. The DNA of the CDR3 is TGCGCCAGCAGCATCGGACTAGCGGGACCCGGAGAGACCCAGTACTTC. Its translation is CASSIGLAGPGETQYF.

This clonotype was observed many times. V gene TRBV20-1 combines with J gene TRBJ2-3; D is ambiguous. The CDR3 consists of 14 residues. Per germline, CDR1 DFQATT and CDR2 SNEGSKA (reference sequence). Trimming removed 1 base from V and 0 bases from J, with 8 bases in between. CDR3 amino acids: CSARAQLSTDTQYF. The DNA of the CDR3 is TGCAGTGCTAGAGCCCAATTGAGCACAGATACGCAGTATTTT.

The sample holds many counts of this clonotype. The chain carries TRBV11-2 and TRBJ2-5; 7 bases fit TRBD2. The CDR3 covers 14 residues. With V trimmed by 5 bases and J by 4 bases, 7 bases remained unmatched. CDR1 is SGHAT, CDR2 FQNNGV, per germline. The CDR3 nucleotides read TGTGCCAGCAGCCCAATATTAGCGGGAGAGACCCAGTACTTC. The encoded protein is CASSPILAGETQYF.

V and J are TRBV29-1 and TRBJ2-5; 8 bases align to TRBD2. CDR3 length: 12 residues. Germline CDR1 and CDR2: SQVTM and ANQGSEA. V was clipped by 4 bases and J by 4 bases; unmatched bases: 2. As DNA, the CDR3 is TGCAGCGTTGGCCTAGCGGGAGAGACCCAGTACTTC. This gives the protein CSVGLAGETQYF.

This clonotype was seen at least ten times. As DNA, the CDR3 is TGTGCCAGCAGCCCAAAGGAGGTAAACACTGAAGCTTTCTTT. It specifies CASSPKEVNTEAFF. The chain combines TRBV7-8 with TRBJ1-1; no definite D call. The length of the CDR3 is 14 residues. The V gene lost 5 bases and the J gene lost 2 bases, with 12 bases spanning the gap. Germline CDR1 reads SGHVS; CDR2 reads FQNEAQ.

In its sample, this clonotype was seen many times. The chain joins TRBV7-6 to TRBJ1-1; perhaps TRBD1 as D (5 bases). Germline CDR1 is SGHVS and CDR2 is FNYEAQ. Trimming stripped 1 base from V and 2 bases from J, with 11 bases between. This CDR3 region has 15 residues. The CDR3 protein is CASSLDGAGNTEAFF. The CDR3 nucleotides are TGTGCCAGCAGCTTAGACGGGGCGGGTAACACTGAAGCTTTCTTT.

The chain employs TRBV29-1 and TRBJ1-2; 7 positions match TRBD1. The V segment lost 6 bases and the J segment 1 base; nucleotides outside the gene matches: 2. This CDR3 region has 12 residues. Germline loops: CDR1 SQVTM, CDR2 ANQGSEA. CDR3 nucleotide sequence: TGCAGCGTGGGACAGTTTAACTATGGCTACACCTTC. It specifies CSVGQFNYGYTF.